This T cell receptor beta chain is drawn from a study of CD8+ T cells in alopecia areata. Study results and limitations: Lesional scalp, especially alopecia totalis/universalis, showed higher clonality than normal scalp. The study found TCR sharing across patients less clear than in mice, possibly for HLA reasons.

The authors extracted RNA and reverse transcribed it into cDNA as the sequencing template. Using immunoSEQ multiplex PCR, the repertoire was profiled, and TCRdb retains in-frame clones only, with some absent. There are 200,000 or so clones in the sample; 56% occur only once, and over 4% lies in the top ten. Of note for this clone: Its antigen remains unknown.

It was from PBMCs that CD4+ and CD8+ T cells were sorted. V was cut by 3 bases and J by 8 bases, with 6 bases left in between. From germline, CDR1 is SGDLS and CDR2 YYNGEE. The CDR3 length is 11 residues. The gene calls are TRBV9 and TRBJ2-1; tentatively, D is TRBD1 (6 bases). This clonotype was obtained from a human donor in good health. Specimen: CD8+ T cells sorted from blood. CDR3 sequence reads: CASSGQDEQFF. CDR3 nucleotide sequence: TGTGCCAGCAGCGGACAGGATGAGCAGTTCTTC.